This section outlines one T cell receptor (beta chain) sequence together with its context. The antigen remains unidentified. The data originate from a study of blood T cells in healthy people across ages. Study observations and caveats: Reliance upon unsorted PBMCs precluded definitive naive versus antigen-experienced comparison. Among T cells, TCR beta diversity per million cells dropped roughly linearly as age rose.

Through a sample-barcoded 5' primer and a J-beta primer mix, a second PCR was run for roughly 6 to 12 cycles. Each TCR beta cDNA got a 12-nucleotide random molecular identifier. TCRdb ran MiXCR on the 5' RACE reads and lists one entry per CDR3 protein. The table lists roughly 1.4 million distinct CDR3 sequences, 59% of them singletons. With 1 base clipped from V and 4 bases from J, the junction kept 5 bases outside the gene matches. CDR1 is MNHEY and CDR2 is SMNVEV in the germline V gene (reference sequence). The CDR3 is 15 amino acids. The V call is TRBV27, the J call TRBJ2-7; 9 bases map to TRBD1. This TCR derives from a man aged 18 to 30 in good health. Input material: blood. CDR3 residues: CASSLLGDRAYEQYF. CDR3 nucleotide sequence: TGTGCCAGCAGTTTATTGGGGGACAGGGCTTACGAGCAGTACTTC.